These 10 T cell receptor beta chains were sequenced from one sample in a study of CD8+ T cells in alopecia areata. Extracted RNA was reverse transcribed, and the resulting cDNA served as sequencing template. Assay used: immunoSEQ multiplex PCR; TCRdb lists only in-frame clones, some missing. Of around 130,000 clones listed, about 57% are singletons. The source material was CD4+ T cells sorted from blood, sampled at week 0. These receptors were collected from a human donor with alopecia areata.

This clone was seen more than once but under ten times. The CDR3 DNA sequence: TGTGCCAGCAGCTCTCGGAGCGGACAGCAGCAGTACTTC. This gives the protein CASSSRSGQQQYF. The chain couples TRBV7-2 to TRBJ2-7; TRBD1 might be the D (6 bases). The V gene's germline CDR1 is SGHTA and CDR2 FQGNSA. V lost 4 bases and J lost 8, with 15 bases in between. This CDR3 is built from 13 residues.

This chain links TRBV7-2 with TRBJ2-1; 11 positions agree with TRBD2. The junction had 7 bases not matched to a gene; V was cut back by 5 bases and J by 4 bases. The CDR3 length is 16 residues. CDR1 is SGHTA, CDR2 FQGNSA, per germline. The CDR3 is CASSPSPSGGYNEQFF. The CDR3 DNA follows: TGTGCCAGCAGCCCCTCCCCTAGCGGGGGGTACAATGAGCAGTTCTTC.

The V gene is TRBV5-1, the J gene TRBJ1-5, with no clear D. The CDR3 runs to 13 residues. Germline V gives CDR1 SGHRS, CDR2 YFSETQ. V gave up 0 bases and J gave up 3 bases, with 4 bases separating them. CDR3 in DNA: TGCGCCAGCAGCTTGGAACTCAATCAGCCCCAGCATTTT. Its protein product is CASSLELNQPQHF.

The chain links TRBV4-1 to TRBJ2-1, with D maybe TRBD1 (5 bases). The CDR3 spans 16 residues. V was shortened by 2 bases and J by 0 bases, with 11 bases between the two germline ends. Germline lookup yields CDR1 MGHRA and CDR2 YSYEKL. The CDR3 sequence: CASSQLDILSYNEQFF. The CDR3 coding sequence is TGCGCCAGCAGCCAATTGGACATTCTCTCCTACAATGAGCAGTTCTTC.

This clone came up a few times. This CDR3 reads CASSLAGWSGPGQETQYF. The DNA for the CDR3 is TGTGCCAGCAGCTTGGCCGGTTGGAGCGGGCCAGGCCAAGAGACCCAGTACTTC. The chain has TRBV5-4 and TRBJ2-5; possibly TRBD2 for D (6 bases). This CDR3 is built from 18 residues. V dropped 0 bases and J dropped 1 base, with 19 bases sitting between them. Germline V lookup: CDR1 SGHNT, CDR2 YYREEE (reference sequence).

This clone was detected a few times. The gene calls are TRBV6-6 and TRBJ2-1; no clear D. Germline V lookup: CDR1 MNHNY, CDR2 SVGAGI (reference sequence). Between the trimmed V and J ends, which lost 6 bases and 7 bases, there was a span of 10 bases. CDR3 length: 12 residues. The CDR3 reads CASRYERNEQFF. The CDR3 DNA sequence: TGTGCCAGCAGATACGAGCGAAATGAGCAGTTCTTC.

This clone was observed a few times. Relative to the germline gene, one junction end is altered; a read error may explain this. V and J are TRBV12-5 and TRBJ2-2, with D tentatively TRBD1 (5 bases). The CDR3 consists of 11 residues. From germline, CDR1 is LGHNT and CDR2 FRNRAP. CDR3 amino acids: CASRDTGELFF. The CDR3 DNA is TGCGCCTCCAGGGACACCGGGGAGCTGTTTTTT.

The table lists this clone with a count of one. The V gene is TRBV28, the J gene TRBJ2-3; 14 bases match TRBD2. The CDR3 spans 18 residues. Germline lookup yields CDR1 MDHEN and CDR2 SYDVKM. Trimming at V came to 5 bases and at J to 4 bases, leaving 11 bases not matched to a gene. CDR3 sequence reads: CASSGNLRLAGGSDTQYF. The CDR3 DNA follows: TGTGCCAGCAGTGGAAACCTGAGACTAGCGGGAGGGTCAGATACGCAGTATTTT.

This chain uses TRBV25-1 with TRBJ1-2; D gene ambiguous. The CDR3 is made up of 13 amino acids. The V end lost 5 bases, the J end lost 7 bases, and 14 bases lay between the germline ends. The germline V gene has CDR1 MGHDK and CDR2 SYGVNS. The CDR3 bases are TGTGCCAGCAGTCTGCACCCTTCCTCTGGCTACACCTTC. Translating it yields CASSLHPSSGYTF.

The chain has TRBV6-1 and TRBJ2-7; TRBD1 aligns across 12 bases. Germline trimming cut 10 bases from V and 6 bases from J; bases unmatched to any gene: 7. The CDR3 is 13 amino acids. Germline loops: CDR1 MNHNS, CDR2 SASEGT. The CDR3 DNA is TGTGCCACCCGGGACAGGGGGCTCGGCGAGCAGTACTTC. It encodes CATRDRGLGEQYF.